This T cell receptor (beta chain) was recorded in a study of graft-versus-host responses after intestinal transplantation (dated by TCRdb to about 2021). Regarding the research as a whole: Multivisceral, liver-intestinal, or isolated intestinal transplants were received by the recipients. The cohort enrolled around 25 intestinal transplant recipients including one retransplant, and a few patients lacking pretransplant specimens were excluded. Samples from a few later patients were sequenced in-house on an Illumina MiSeq with MiXCR processing rather than by the commercial service. Bulk TCR-beta CDR3 sequencing was used to track graft-versus-host and host-versus-graft alloreactive T cell clones in the graft, circulation and bone marrow after intestinal transplantation. To identify alloreactive clones, pre-transplant mixed lymphocyte reaction products were sequenced and then compared with unstimulated pre-transplant donor and recipient T cells. Donor T cell macrochimerism was defined as a peak of at least 4% donor T cells among recipient peripheral blood mononuclear cells. Every recipient was given anti-thymocyte globulin induction, followed by roughly 3 years of maintenance tacrolimus and steroids.

Libraries were made using the immunoSEQ multiplex PCR assay. For most patients, genomic DNA was isolated with the Qiagen DNeasy Blood and Tissue Kit and shipped frozen to Adaptive Biotechnologies for TCR sequencing. High-throughput TCR-beta CDR3 sequencing of genomic DNA from most patients was performed by Adaptive Biotechnologies. Processing in the source paper ran as follows. Adaptive's ImmunoSEQ software was the source of the TCR sequencing data for 18 patients, while a few other patients were processed with MiXCR and VDJtools. CD4 versus CD8 sorting errors were corrected by removing sequences found in both subsets at a frequency ratio below 5:1. CDR3 nucleotide sequences shared between donor and recipient were removed because their origin could not be assigned. To count as alloreactive, a clone needed at least 2-fold expansion over unstimulated cells and a minimum CFSE-low frequency of 0.002% (template counts) or 0.001% (read counts). Clones detected in sequenced pre-transplant spleen, lymph node, or MLR CFSE-low populations of the donor or recipient were defined as mappable. Cumulative frequency of alloreactive clones was calculated as a percentage of all sequences weighted by copy number. TCRdb re-hosts the immuneACCESS table, in-frame sequences only. Its copies lack some clones; in the studies checked, an unresolved V gene accounts for under half of them, and the cause for the rest is not known. That table supplies the V and J calls and clone size; D and trimming were determined from the DNA. The sample records over 80,000 clones, roughly 92% of which are singletons. Around 0.44% of the sample comes from the top ten.

From the cysteine through the phenylalanine, the CDR3 covers 18 amino acids. Here the CDR3 DNA is all that survives: 54 bases in frame from base 1. CDR1 and CDR2 are read off the germline V gene as SGHDT and YYEEEE. Taken with the paper, the label for time point translates to: cells obtained before transplantation from donor or recipient. CD3+CD4+ and CD3+CD8+ populations were FACS-sorted from unstimulated pre-transplant donor and recipient cells taken from spleen or lymph nodes. What the study reported, not specific to this receptor: Early after transplant, peak levels of circulating GvH clones were found to be associated with declines in HvG clones. In patients with donor T cell macrochimerism, the allografts had high GvH to HvG T cell clonal ratios. The conclusions were limited by the relatively low number and heterogeneity of the intestinal transplant patients. GvH clones were found in recipient bone marrow, and some of the GvH clones appeared earlier in ileal mucosa or blood, which is consistent with an intestinal mucosal origin.

Note on this clone: The antigen it recognizes is unknown. No much larger clone is present one base from it, and per-base qualities are unavailable.

Specimen: unstimulated CD8+ T cells sorted from spleen or lymph node cells, collected before transplant. This receptor was obtained from a human donor who was the organ donor for an intestinal transplant. The chain links TRBV5-6 with TRBJ2-5; TRBD1 matches 11 bases in the middle. The DNA end favors TRBJ2-7, so the J call may be wrong. The CDR3 region has the sequence CASSLRWQGQGDVNEQYF. The sequence in DNA is TGTGCCAGCAGCTTGAGATGGCAGGGACAGGGGGACGTCAACGAGCAGTACTTC.